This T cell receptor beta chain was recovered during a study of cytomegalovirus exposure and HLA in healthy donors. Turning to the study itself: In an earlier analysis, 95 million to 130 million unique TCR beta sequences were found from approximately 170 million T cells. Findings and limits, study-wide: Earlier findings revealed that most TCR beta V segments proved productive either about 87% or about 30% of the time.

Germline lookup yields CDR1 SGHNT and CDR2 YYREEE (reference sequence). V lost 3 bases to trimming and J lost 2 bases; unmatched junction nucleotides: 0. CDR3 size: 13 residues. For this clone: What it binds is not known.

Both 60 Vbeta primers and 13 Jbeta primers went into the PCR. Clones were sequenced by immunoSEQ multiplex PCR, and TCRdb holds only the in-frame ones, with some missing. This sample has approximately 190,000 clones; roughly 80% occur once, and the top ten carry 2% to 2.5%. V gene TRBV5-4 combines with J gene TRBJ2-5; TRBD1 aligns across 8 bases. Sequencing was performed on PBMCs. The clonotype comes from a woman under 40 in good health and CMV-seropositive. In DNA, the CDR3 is TGTGCCAGCAGCTGGACAGGGCAAGAGACCCAGTACTTC. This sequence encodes CASSWTGQETQYF. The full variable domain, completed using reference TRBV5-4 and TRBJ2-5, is ETGVTQSPTHLIKTRGQQVTLRCSSQSGHNTVSWYQQALGQGPQFIFQYYREEENGRGNFPPRFSGLQFPNYSSELNVNALELDDSALYLCASSWTGQETQYFGPGTRLLVL.